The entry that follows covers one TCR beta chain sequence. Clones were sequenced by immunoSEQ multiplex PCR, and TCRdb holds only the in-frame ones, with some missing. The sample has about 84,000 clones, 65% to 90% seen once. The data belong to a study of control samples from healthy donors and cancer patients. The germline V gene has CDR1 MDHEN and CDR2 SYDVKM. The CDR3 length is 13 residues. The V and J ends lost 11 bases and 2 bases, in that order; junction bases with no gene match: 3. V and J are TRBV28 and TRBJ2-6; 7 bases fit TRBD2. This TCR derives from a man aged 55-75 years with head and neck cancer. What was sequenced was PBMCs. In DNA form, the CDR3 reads TGTGCCGGGGGGGTAACTGGGGCCAACGTCCTGACTTTC. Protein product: CAGGVTGANVLTF.